These 18 T cell receptor beta chains originate from one sample sequenced in a study of T cell responses to AZD1222 COVID-19 vaccine. Here immunoSEQ multiplex PCR was the method, and the copy in TCRdb shows in-frame clones only, minus some. The table records 40,000 to 60,000 clones, under 85% of them present only once. The material was peripheral blood, obtained on day 0 of MenACWY control vaccination. The receptors stem from an adult in good health.

The chain uses TRBV7-2 and TRBJ2-3, with 12 bases fitting TRBD2. CDR1 and CDR2 from the germline V gene are SGHTA and FQGNSA. The V segment lost 1 base and the J segment 14 bases; nucleotides outside the gene matches: 10. This CDR3 has 15 amino acids. In nucleotides, the CDR3 is TGTGCCAGCAGCTTAGTCGACCTAGCGGGGGGGCCTCGGTATTTT. Protein: CASSLVDLAGGPRYF.

By frequency in the sample, this clone is large. V is TRBV9 and J is TRBJ2-7, with 8 bases that match TRBD1. The CDR3 is 13 residues long. CDR1 and CDR2 from the germline V gene are SGDLS and YYNGEE. Trimming at V came to 5 bases and at J to 4 bases, leaving 5 bases not matched to a gene. The CDR3 protein is CASSAQGAYEQYF. CDR3 sequence (DNA): TGTGCCAGCAGTGCTCAGGGGGCATACGAGCAGTACTTC.

V gene TRBV7-8 combines with J gene TRBJ1-2; D unclear. The CDR3 is 13 amino acids. In germline, CDR1 is SGHVS, CDR2 FQNEAQ. Trimming removed 3 bases at V and 4 bases at J, with 9 bases between. CDR3 DNA: TGTGCCAGCAGCTTTGACCGATTCTATGGCTACACCTTC. Translation: CASSFDRFYGYTF.

The chain uses TRBV6-5 and TRBJ1-1; no definite D call. V lost 10 bases to trimming and J lost 0 bases, with 15 bases between them. CDR3 size: 14 residues. Germline V lookup: CDR1 MNHEY, CDR2 SVGAGI. The CDR3 region has the DNA TGTGCCACCAGAGGGCAGACGATGAACACTGAAGCTTTCTTT. Translation gives CATRGQTMNTEAFF.

This clone has only a few counts. V usage is TRBV6-2 or TRBV6-3 and J usage is TRBJ1-5; D unresolved. V was cut by 2 bases and J by 4 bases, with 12 bases left in between. The CDR3 has 15 amino acids. Per the germline V gene, CDR1 is MNHEY and CDR2 is SVGEGT. The CDR3 nucleotides read TGTGCCAGCAGTTACATTCCCGGAGGAAATCAGCCCCAGCATTTT. Protein sequence: CASSYIPGGNQPQHF.

This chain uses TRBV2 with TRBJ1-1, with no clear D. CDR1 SNHLY and CDR2 FYNNEI come from the germline V gene. This CDR3 comprises 12 residues. V shed 3 bases and J shed 4 bases, with 6 bases lying between them. DNA of the CDR3: TGTGCCAGCAGTGAGTGGGTCACTGAAGCTTTCTTT. Translating gives CASSEWVTEAFF.

J is TRBJ2-5 and V is TRBV7-6; 11 positions match TRBD1. Germline assignment: CDR1 SGHVS and CDR2 FNYEAQ. After removal of 1 base from V and 4 bases from J, the junction contained 8 bases not matched to a gene. The CDR3 runs 17 residues. CDR3 sequence (DNA): TGTGCCAGCAGCTTAGACGCGGGACAGGGGGGTCGAGAGACCCAGTACTTC. This sequence encodes CASSLDAGQGGRETQYF.

The chain links TRBV29-1 to TRBJ2-7; D is perhaps TRBD1 (6 bases). With 7 bases removed from V and 0 bases from J, the gap between germline ends came to 10 bases. Germline CDR1 and CDR2: SQVTM and ANQGSEA. The CDR3 covers 12 residues. CDR3 DNA sequence: TGCAGCGCACTGGACAGCTCCTACGAGCAGTACGTC. Translation: CSALDSSYEQYV.

The chain links TRBV6-2 or TRBV6-3 to TRBJ2-3, with D perhaps being TRBD1 or TRBD2 (5 bases each). Per germline, CDR1 MNHEY and CDR2 SVGEGT. The V and J ends lost 5 bases and 5 bases respectively, with 20 bases between them. The CDR3 length is 16 residues. As DNA, the CDR3 is TGTGCCAGCAGTCACGGTTTCGGGGTTGGACAAGATACGCAGTATTTT. Translation gives CASSHGFGVGQDTQYF.

The genes are TRBV4-1 and TRBJ1-4; the D gene is possibly TRBD1 (5 bases). Trimming left V 1 base short and J 2 bases short, with 8 bases between. Germline CDR1 and CDR2: MGHRA and YSYEKL. The CDR3 is 15 residues long. CDR3 in amino acids: CASSQVAGTNEKLFF. The CDR3 DNA sequence: TGCGCCAGCAGCCAAGTTGCAGGGACTAATGAAAAACTGTTTTTT.

V usage is TRBV7-9 and J usage is TRBJ2-6; 9 nucleotides align to TRBD1. The CDR3 spans 18 residues. Per germline, CDR1 SEHNR and CDR2 FQNEAQ (reference sequence). The junction had 9 bases not matched to a gene; V was cut back by 5 bases and J by 1 base. The chain's CDR3 is CASSARDRAASGANVLTF. The CDR3 DNA sequence: TGTGCCAGCAGCGCACGGGACAGGGCAGCTTCTGGGGCCAACGTCCTGACTTTC.

The rearrangement uses TRBV4-1 and TRBJ2-3, with a weak D call TRBD2 (6 bases). Trimming stripped 3 bases from V and 2 bases from J, with 18 bases between. Germline V gene lookup returns CDR1 MGHRA and CDR2 YSYEKL. CDR3 length equals 17 residues. In DNA form, the CDR3 reads TGCGCCAGCAGCCATCGTACTAGCTCTATGTACACAGATACGCAGTATTTT. It translates to CASSHRTSSMYTDTQYF.

The rearrangement joins TRBV12-5 to TRBJ2-1, with 13 bases identical to TRBD2. The CDR3 totals 19 residues. Germline-derived CDR1 and CDR2 are LGHNT and FRNRAP. V lost 0 bases and J lost 2; bases outside the gene matches: 7. The DNA for the CDR3 is TGTGCTAGTGGTTTGGTACAGGGACTAGCGGGGATGACCTACAATGAGCAGTTCTTC. It codes for CASGLVQGLAGMTYNEQFF.

V gene TRBV30 combines with J gene TRBJ1-2; 7 bases align to TRBD1. The CDR3 has 14 amino acids. The V gene end was trimmed by 2 bases and the J gene end by 1 base; junction bases not matched to a gene: 4. The germline CDR1 and CDR2 sequences are GTSNPN and SVGIG (reference sequence). For the CDR3, the DNA is TGTGCCTGGAGTACAACAGGGGTTAACTATGGCTACACCTTC. It encodes CAWSTTGVNYGYTF.

The chain recombines TRBV9 with TRBJ1-6, with unresolved D. The CDR3 contains 16 residues. CDR1 SGDLS and CDR2 YYNGEE come from the germline V gene. Between the trimmed V and J ends, which lost 4 bases and 4 bases, there was a span of 15 bases. The CDR3, as DNA: TGTGCCAGCAGCCTAGGGAGGGTACCTTATAATTCACCCCTCCACTTT. It encodes CASSLGRVPYNSPLHF.

This chain uses TRBV19 with TRBJ2-7, with D tentatively TRBD1 (6 bases). V lost 8 bases, J lost 2 bases, and 16 bases lay in between. The CDR3 is 14 amino acids. Germline CDR1 reads LNHDA; CDR2 reads SQIVND (reference sequence). CDR3 coding DNA: TGTGCCAGTCGTAGTCACCAGGGGACCTACGAGCAGTACGTC. Encoded protein: CASRSHQGTYEQYV.

The chain employs TRBV28 and TRBJ2-7; D not resolved. Deletions cut 4 bases from V and 6 bases from J, with 10 bases between. Germline assignment: CDR1 MDHEN and CDR2 SYDVKM. The CDR3 totals 12 residues. Written as DNA, the CDR3 is TGTGCCAGCAGTTCCAACACAGCCGAGCAGTACTTC. This translates into CASSSNTAEQYF.

The chain has TRBV24-1 and TRBJ1-6; a weak D match, TRBD1 (5 bases). Trimming shortened V by 4 bases and J by 9 bases, and 15 bases separated the two germline ends. Germline V gene sequence: CDR1 KGHDR, CDR2 SFDVKD. The CDR3 runs to 15 residues. CDR3 residues: CATSEGTSGSSPLHF. The CDR3 DNA sequence: TGTGCCACCAGTGAAGGGACCTCTGGGTCTTCACCCCTCCACTTT.